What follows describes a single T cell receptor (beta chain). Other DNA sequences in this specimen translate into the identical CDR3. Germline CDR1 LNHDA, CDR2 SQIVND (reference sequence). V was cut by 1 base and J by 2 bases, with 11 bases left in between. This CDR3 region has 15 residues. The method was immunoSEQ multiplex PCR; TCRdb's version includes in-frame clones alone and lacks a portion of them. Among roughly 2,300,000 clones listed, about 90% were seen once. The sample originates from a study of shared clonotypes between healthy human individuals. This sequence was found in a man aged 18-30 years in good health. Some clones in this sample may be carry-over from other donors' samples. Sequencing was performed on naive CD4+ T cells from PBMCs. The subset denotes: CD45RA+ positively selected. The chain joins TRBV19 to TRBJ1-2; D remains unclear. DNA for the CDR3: TGTGCCAGTAGTATAGGAGGTTTAAGCAACTATGGCTACACCTTC. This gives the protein CASSIGGLSNYGYTF. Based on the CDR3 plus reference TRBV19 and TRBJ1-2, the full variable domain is DGGITQSPKYLFRKEGQNVTLSCEQNLNHDAMYWYRQDPGQGLRLIYYSQIVNDFQKGDIAEGYSVSREKKESFPLTVTSAQKNPTAFYLCASSIGGLSNYGYTFGSGTRLTVV.